The text below deals with one T cell receptor beta chain. This CDR3 has 17 amino acids. With V trimmed by 3 bases and J by 5 bases, 13 bases remained unmatched. Germline loops: CDR1 SGHRS, CDR2 YFSETQ. The protocol was immunoSEQ multiplex PCR, while the TCRdb copy is restricted to in-frame clones and leaves out a portion. Here the sample spans 150,000 or so clones, approximately 94% being singletons. This sample stems from a study of control samples from healthy donors and cancer patients. The chain recombines TRBV5-1 with TRBJ2-7, with TRBD2 matching 11 bases. The sample comprised blood. This receptor was obtained from a man aged 35 to 55 in good health. CDR3 coding DNA: TGCGCCAGCAGCTCCAGGAAGAATAGCGGGGGGGCTAACGAGCAGTACTTC. It yields the protein CASSSRKNSGGANEQYF.